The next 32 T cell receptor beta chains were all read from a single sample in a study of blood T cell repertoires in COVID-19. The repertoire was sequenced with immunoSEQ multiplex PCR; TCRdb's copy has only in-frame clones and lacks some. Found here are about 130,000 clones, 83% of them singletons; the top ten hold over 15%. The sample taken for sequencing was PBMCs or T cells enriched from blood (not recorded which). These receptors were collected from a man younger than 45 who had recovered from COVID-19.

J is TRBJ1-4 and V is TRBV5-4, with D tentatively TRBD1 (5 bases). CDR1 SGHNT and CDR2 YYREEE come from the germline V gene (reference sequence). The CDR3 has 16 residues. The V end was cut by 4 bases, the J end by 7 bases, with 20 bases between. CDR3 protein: CASSAGLSGGTEKLFF. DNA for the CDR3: TGTGCCAGCAGCGCGGGTCTCTCAGGCGGGACTGAAAAACTGTTTTTT.

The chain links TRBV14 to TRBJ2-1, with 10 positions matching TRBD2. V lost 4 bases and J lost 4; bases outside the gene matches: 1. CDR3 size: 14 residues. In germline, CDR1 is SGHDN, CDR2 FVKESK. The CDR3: CASSLAGGYNEQFF. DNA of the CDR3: TGTGCCAGCAGCCTAGCGGGAGGATACAATGAGCAGTTCTTC.

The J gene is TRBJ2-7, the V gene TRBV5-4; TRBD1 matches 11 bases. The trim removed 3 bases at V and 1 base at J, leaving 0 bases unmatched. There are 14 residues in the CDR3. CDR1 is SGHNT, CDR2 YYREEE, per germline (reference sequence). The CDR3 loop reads CASSWDRGSYEQYF. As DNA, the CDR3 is TGTGCCAGCAGCTGGGACAGGGGGTCCTACGAGCAGTACTTC.

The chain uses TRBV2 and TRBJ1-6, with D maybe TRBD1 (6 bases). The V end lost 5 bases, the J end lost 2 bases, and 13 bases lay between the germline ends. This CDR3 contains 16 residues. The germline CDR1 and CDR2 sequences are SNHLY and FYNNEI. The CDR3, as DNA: TGTGCCAGCAGTACAGGGAGATTAACCTATAATTCACCCCTCCACTTT. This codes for CASSTGRLTYNSPLHF.

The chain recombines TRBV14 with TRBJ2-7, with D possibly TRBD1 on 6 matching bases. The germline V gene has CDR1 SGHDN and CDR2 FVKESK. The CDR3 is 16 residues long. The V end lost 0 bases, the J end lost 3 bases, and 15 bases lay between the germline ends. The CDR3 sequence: CASSQEGWGPYYEQYF. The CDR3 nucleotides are TGTGCCAGCAGCCAAGAAGGATGGGGGCCTTACTACGAGCAGTACTTC.

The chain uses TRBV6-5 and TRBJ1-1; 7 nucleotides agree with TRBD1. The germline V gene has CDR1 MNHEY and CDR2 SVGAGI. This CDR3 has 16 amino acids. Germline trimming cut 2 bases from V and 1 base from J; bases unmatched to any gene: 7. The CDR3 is CASSYTSQGKNTEAFF. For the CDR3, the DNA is TGTGCCAGCAGTTACACTTCACAGGGGAAGAACACTGAAGCTTTCTTT.

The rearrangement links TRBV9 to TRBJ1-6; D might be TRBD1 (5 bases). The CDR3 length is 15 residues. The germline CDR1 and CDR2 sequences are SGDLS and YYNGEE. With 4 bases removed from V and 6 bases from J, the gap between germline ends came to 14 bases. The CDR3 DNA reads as TGTGCCAGCAGCCTAAGCGGGGGTTCTAATTCACCCCTCCACTTT. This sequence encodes CASSLSGGSNSPLHF.

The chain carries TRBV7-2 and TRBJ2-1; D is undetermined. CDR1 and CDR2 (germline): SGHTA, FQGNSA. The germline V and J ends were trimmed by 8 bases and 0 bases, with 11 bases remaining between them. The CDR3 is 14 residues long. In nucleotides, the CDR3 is TGTGCCAGCTACCAAACAGCCTCCTACAATGAGCAGTTCTTC. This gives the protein CASYQTASYNEQFF. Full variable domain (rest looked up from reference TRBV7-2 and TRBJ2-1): GAGVSQSPSNKVTEKGKDVELRCDPISGHTALYWYRQSLGQGLEFLIYFQGNSAPDKSGLPSDRFSAERTGGSVSTLTIQRTQQEDSAVYLCASYQTASYNEQFFGPGTRLTVL.

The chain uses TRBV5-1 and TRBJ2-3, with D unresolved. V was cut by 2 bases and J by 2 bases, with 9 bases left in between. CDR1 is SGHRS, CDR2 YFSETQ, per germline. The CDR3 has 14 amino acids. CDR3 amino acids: CASSFRQDTDTQYF. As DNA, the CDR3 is TGCGCCAGCAGCTTCCGCCAGGACACAGATACGCAGTATTTT.

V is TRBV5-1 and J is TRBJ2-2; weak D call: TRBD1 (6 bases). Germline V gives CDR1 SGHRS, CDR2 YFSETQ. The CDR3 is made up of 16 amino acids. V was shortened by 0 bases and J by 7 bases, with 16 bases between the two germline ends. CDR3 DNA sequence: TGCGCCAGCAGCTTGGGCCCTACAGGGTACAACGGGGAGCTGTTTTTT. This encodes CASSLGPTGYNGELFF.

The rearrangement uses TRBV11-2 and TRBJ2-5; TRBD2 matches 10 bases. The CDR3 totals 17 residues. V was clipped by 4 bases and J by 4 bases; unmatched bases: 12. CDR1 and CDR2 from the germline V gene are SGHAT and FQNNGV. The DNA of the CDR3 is TGTGCCAGCAGCTCGGGGGCCCTAGCGGGGGACGGAGAGACCCAGTACTTC. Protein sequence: CASSSGALAGDGETQYF.

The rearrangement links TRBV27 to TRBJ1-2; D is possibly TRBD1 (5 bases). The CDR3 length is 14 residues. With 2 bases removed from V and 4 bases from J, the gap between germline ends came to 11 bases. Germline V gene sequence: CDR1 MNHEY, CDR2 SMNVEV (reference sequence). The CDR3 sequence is CASSLGTPPYGYTF. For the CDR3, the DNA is TGTGCCAGCAGTTTAGGGACTCCCCCCTATGGCTACACCTTC.

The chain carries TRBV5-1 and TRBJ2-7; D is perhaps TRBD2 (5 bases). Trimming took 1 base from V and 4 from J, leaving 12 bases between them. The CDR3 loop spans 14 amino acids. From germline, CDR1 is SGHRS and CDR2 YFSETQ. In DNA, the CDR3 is TGCGCCAGCAGCTTGATGAACAGCGGATACGAGCAGTACTTC. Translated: CASSLMNSGYEQYF. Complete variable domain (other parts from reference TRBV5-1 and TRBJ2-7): KAGVTQTPRYLIKTRGQQVTLSCSPISGHRSVSWYQQTPGQGLQFLFEYFSETQRNKGNFPGRFSGRQFSNSRSEMNVSTLELGDSALYLCASSLMNSGYEQYFGPGTRLTVT.

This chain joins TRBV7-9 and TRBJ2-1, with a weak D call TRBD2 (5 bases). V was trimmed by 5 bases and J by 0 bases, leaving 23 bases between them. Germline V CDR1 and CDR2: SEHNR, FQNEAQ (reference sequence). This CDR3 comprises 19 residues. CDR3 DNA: TGTGCCAGCAGCGCCCTCGCCGGGCGGGTCGGTAGCTCCTACAATGAGCAGTTCTTC. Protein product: CASSALAGRVGSSYNEQFF.

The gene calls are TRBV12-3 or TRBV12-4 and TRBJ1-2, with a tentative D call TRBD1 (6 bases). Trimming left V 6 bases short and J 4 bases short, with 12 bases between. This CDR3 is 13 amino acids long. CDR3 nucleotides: TGTGCCAGCAGCCTAACAGGGTCCTATGGCTACACCTTC. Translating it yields CASSLTGSYGYTF.

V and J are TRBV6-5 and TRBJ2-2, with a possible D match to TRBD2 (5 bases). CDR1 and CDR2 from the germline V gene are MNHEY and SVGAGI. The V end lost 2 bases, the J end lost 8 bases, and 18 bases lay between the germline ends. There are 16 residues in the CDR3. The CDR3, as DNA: TGTGCCAGCAGTTACGTGGGCGGACTCATCGGTGGGGAGCTGTTTTTT. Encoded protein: CASSYVGGLIGGELFF.

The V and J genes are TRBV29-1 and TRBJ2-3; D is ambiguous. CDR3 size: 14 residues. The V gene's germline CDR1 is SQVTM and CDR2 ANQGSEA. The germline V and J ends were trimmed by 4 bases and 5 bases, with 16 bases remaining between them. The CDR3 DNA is TGCAGCGTTGCCCAGTCTCCAACCAGAGATACGCAGTATTTT. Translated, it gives CSVAQSPTRDTQYF.

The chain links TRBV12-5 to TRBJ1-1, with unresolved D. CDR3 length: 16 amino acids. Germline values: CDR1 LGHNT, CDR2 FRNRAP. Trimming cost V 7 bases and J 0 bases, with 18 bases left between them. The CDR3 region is CASANPPPGVNTEAFF. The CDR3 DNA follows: TGTGCTAGTGCCAATCCGCCCCCGGGTGTGAACACTGAAGCTTTCTTT.

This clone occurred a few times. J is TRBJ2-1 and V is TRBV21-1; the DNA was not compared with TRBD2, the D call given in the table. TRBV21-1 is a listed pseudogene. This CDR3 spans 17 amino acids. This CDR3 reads CASSKWQGGSGRIKQFF. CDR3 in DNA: TGTGCCAGCAGCAAATGGCAGGGGGGGAGCGGGAGGATCAAGCAGTTCTTC.

The CDR3 region is CASSPHSYEQYF. CDR3 sequence (DNA): TGTGCCAGCAGCCCCCACTCCTACGAGCAGTACTTC. The chain recombines TRBV7-8 with TRBJ2-7; D not resolved. Per germline, CDR1 SGHVS and CDR2 FQNEAQ. Trimming shortened V by 5 bases and J by 0 bases, and 5 bases separated the two germline ends. The CDR3 extends over 12 amino acids.

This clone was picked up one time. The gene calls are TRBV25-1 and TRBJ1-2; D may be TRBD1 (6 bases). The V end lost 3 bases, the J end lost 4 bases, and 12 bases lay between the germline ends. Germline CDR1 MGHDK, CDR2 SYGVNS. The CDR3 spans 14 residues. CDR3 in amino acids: CASSDRGEIYGYTF. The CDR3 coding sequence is TGTGCCAGCAGTGACAGGGGTGAGATCTATGGCTACACCTTC.

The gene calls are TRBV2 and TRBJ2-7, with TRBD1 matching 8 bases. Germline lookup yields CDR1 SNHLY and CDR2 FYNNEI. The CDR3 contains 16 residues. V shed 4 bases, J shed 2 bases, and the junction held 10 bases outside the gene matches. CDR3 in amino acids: CASSGGQGLGAYEQYF. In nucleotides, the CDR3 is TGTGCCAGCAGTGGTGGACAGGGCCTGGGCGCCTACGAGCAGTACTTC.

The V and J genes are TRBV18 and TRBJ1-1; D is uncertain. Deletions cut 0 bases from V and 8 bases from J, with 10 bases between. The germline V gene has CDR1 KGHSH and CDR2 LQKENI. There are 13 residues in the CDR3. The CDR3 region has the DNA TGTGCCAGCTCACCACCGGTCCTACCCGAAGCTTTCTTT. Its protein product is CASSPPVLPEAFF.

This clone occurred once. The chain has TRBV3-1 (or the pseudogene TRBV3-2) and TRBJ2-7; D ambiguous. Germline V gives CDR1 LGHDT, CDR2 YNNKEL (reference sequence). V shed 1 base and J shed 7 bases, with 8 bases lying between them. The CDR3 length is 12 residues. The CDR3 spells CASSQVGVEQYF. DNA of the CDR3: TGTGCCAGCAGCCAAGTAGGAGTAGAGCAGTACTTC.

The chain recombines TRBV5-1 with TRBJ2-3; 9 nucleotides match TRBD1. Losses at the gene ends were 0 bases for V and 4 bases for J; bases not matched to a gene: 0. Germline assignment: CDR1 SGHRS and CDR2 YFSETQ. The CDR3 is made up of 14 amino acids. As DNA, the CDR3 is TGCGCCAGCAGCTTGGGGACAGGGGCAGATACGCAGTATTTT. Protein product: CASSLGTGADTQYF.

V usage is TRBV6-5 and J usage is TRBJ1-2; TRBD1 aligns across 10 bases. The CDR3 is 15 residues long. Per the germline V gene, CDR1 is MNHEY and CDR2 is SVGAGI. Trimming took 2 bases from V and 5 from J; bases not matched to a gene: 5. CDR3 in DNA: TGTGCCAGCAGTTACGAGACAGGGGGCGTTTATGGCTACACCTTC. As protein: CASSYETGGVYGYTF.

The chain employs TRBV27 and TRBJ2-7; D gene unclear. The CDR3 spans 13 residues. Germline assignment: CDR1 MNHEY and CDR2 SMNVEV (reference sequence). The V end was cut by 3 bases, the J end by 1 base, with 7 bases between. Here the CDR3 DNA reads TGTGCCAGCAGTTTGGCCGTATCCTACGAGCAGTACTTC. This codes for CASSLAVSYEQYF.

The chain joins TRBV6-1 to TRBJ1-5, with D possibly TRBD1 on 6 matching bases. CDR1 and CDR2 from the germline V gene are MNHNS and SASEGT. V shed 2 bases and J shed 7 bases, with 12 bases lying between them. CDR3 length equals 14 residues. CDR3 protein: CASSEITGWQPQHF. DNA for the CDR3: TGTGCCAGCAGTGAAATAACAGGGTGGCAGCCCCAGCATTTT.

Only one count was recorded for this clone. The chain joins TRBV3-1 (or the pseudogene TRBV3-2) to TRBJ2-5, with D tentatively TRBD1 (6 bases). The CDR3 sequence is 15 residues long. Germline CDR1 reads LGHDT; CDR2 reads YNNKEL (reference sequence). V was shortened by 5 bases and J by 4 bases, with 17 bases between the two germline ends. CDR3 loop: CASSFRGRGGETQYF. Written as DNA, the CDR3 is TGTGCCAGCAGCTTTAGGGGCAGAGGGGGAGAGACCCAGTACTTC.

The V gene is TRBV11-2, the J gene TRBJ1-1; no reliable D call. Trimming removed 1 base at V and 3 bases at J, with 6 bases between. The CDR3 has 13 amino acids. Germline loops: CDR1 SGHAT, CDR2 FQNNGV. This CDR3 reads CASSLGRHTEAFF. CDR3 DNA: TGTGCCAGCAGCTTAGGGAGGCACACTGAAGCTTTCTTT.

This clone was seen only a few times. For the CDR3, the DNA is TGTGCCAGTAGTATCTCGACTAGCGGGGCAATGAGCTCCTACAATGAGCAGTTCTTC. It codes for CASSISTSGAMSSYNEQFF. The J gene is TRBJ2-1, the V gene TRBV19; 11 bases map to TRBD2. The ends lost 3 bases at V and 0 bases at J; junction bases unmatched: 10. The CDR3 is 19 amino acids. Per germline, CDR1 LNHDA and CDR2 SQIVND (reference sequence).

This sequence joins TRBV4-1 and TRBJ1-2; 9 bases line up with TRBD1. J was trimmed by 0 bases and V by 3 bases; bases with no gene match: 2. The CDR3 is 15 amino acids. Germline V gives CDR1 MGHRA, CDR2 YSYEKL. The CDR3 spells CASSQGQGPNYGYTF. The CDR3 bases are TGCGCCAGCAGCCAGGGACAGGGTCCTAACTATGGCTACACCTTC.